This T cell receptor (beta chain) was obtained from a study of cytomegalovirus exposure and HLA in healthy donors. PCR amplification relied on 60 Vbeta primers (plus 13 Jbeta primers). Data came from immunoSEQ multiplex PCR; TCRdb stores just in-frame clones and leaves some out. Its table lists around 44,000 clones. The sequence came from a male donor in good health and CMV-seropositive. The specimen sequenced was PBMCs.

The CDR3 loop is CASSAPSSGNTIYF. The CDR3 DNA is TGTGCCAGCAGTGCCCCCAGCTCTGGAAACACCATATATTTT. The V gene is TRBV2, the J gene TRBJ1-3; D is undetermined. The CDR3 runs 14 residues. Trimming shortened V by 4 bases and J by 0 bases, and 7 bases separated the two germline ends. Germline CDR1 reads SNHLY; CDR2 reads FYNNEI.